This T cell receptor beta chain was captured in a study of T cells expressing NK-cell markers. Across the whole study: The authors derived TCR beta repertoires from sorted CD3+CD56+NKG2C+, CD3+CD56+NKG2C- and CD3+CD56-NKG2C+ T cells.

This CDR3 contains 16 residues. Germline assignment: CDR1 MNHEY and CDR2 SVGEGT. TCRdb reworked the 5' RACE reads into one entry per CDR3 protein, no DNA. In all, the sample yields roughly 120,000 distinct CDR3 sequences. The specimen was blood T cells: a sorted CD56 or NKG2C T cell subset, CD4+ or CD8+ T cells, or bulk PBMC T cells (not recorded which). The chain has TRBV6-2 or TRBV6-3 and TRBJ2-1. The sequence was obtained from a woman aged 18 to 75 in good health. The CDR3 sequence is CASSYSSRLANNEQFF.